Listed below are T cell receptor beta chains from one sample, sequenced in a study of blood T cell repertoires in COVID-19. Sequenced by immunoSEQ multiplex PCR; TCRdb stores in-frame clones only, minus some. The sample yields around 140,000 clones, approximately 90% seen once. Sequenced material: peripheral blood. The receptors originated from a human donor in a cohort sampled during active COVID-19. The CDR3 runs from the conserved cysteine through the conserved F or W. Each record gives: D gene, clone size, J gene, V gene, CDR3 protein, CDR3 DNA. A D gene is named only where the DNA matches it firmly. Rows may omit the clone size; those that give it use once, few, many or a size class.

TRBD1 | - | TRBJ2-7 | TRBV7-8 | CASSFDRGPYEQYF | TGTGCCAGCAGCTTTGACAGGGGGCCGTACGAGCAGTACTTC
- | once | TRBJ1-6 | TRBV5-6 | CASSRERDYNSPLHF | TGTGCCAGCAGCCGGGAGCGGGACTATAATTCACCCCTCCACTTT
- | - | TRBJ2-5 | TRBV6-6 | CASSYRKTREETQYF | TGTGCCAGCAGTTACCGGAAGACTAGGGAGGAGACCCAGTACTTC
TRBD1 | - | TRBJ2-1 | TRBV14 | CASSLTNRDRAYDEQFF | TGTGCCAGCAGCCTAACAAACCGGGACAGGGCGTACGATGAGCAGTTCTTC
TRBD1 | - | TRBJ1-2 | TRBV5-4 | CASSQGQGAFVGYTF | TGTGCCAGCAGCCAAGGACAGGGGGCTTTCGTTGGCTACACCTTC
- | - | TRBJ1-4 | TRBV6-5 | CASARGEKLFF | TGTGCCAGCGCCAGGGGCGAAAAACTGTTTTTT
- | - | TRBJ1-3 | TRBV7-2 | CASSPIPSGNTIYF | TGTGCCAGCAGCCCCATTCCCTCTGGAAACACCATATATTTT
TRBD1 | once | TRBJ2-5 | TRBV2 | CARRQGGETQYF | TGTGCCAGGCGACAGGGCGGGGAGACCCAGTACTTC
TRBD2 | - | TRBJ2-7 | TRBV5-1 | CASSPGLAGVPSYEQYF | TGCGCCAGCAGCCCGGGACTAGCGGGGGTCCCCTCCTACGAGCAGTACTTC
- | - | TRBJ2-3 | TRBV4-2 | CASSQVGLNTDTQYF | TGTGCCAGCAGCCAGGTCGGACTGAACACAGATACGCAGTATTTT
TRBD2 | - | TRBJ2-3 | TRBV5-1 | CASSLRASGRDTQYF | TGCGCCAGCAGCTTGAGGGCTAGCGGGAGAGATACGCAGTATTTT
TRBD2 | - | TRBJ2-1 | TRBV9 | CASSAASGGLYEQFF | TGTGCCAGCAGCGCGGCTAGCGGGGGTCTCTATGAGCAGTTCTTC
- | - | TRBJ1-1 | TRBV27 | CASSLTGFRSTEAFF | TGTGCCAGCAGTCTTACAGGGTTCAGGAGCACTGAAGCTTTCTTT
- | - | TRBJ1-5 | TRBV6-1 | CASSETGYQPQHF | TGTGCCAGCAGTGAGACAGGTTATCAGCCCCAGCATTTT
- | many | TRBJ1-2 | TRBV4-3 | CASSQDLRLGGYTF | TGCGCCAGCAGCCAAGATCTGCGGCTCGGTGGCTACACCTTC
- | once | TRBJ1-1 | TRBV18 | CASSPSGRSQAEAFF | TGTGCCAGCTCACCCTCCGGAAGATCGCAGGCTGAAGCTTTCTTT
- | - | TRBJ2-7 | TRBV19 | CASTDLNYEQYF | TGTGCCAGCACTGACTTGAACTACGAGCAGTACTTC
- | - | TRBJ2-3 | TRBV20-1 | CSVRAGDTQYF | TGCAGTGTCAGGGCGGGGGATACGCAGTATTTT
- | - | TRBJ2-6 | TRBV5-4 | CASSPRQSGANVLTF | TGTGCCAGCAGCCCTCGACAGTCTGGGGCCAACGTCCTGACTTTC
- | - | TRBJ1-2 | TRBV9 | CASSVLDRNDYGYTF | TGTGCCAGCAGCGTATTGGACAGAAACGACTATGGCTACACCTTC
- | - | TRBJ2-7 | TRBV7-6 | CASSYRDNYEQYF | TGTGCCAGCAGCTACCGGGACAACTACGAGCAGTACTTC
- | - | TRBJ1-3 | TRBV18 | CASSAGNSGNTIYF | TGTGCCAGCTCAGCGGGGAACTCTGGAAACACCATATATTTT
- | - | TRBJ1-5 | TRBV19 | CASQGFRDQPQHF | TGTGCCAGCCAGGGGTTCAGAGATCAGCCCCAGCATTTT
TRBD1 | - | TRBJ2-5 | TRBV30 | CAWSSGQGAETQYF | TGTGCCTGGAGTTCGGGACAGGGGGCCGAGACCCAGTACTTC
TRBD1 | - | TRBJ2-7 | TRBV18 | CASSPEPGTGDFYEQYF | TGTGCCAGCTCACCCGAACCCGGGACAGGGGACTTCTACGAGCAGTACTTC
- | - | TRBJ1-1 | TRBV12-3/TRBV12-4 | CASSLVRSEAFF | TGTGCCAGCAGTTTAGTCCGCAGTGAAGCTTTCTTT
- | - | TRBJ1-2 | TRBV18 | CASSPEIRGYGYTF | TGTGCCAGCTCACCAGAAATCAGGGGCTATGGCTACACCTTC
TRBD2 | - | TRBJ2-3 | TRBV7-2 | CASSPGTTTDTQYF | TGTGCCAGCAGCCCCGGGACTACCACAGATACGCAGTATTTT
TRBD1 | - | TRBJ1-6 | TRBV5-1 | CASSLLPGQGNSPLHF | TGCGCCAGCAGCCTACTCCCGGGACAGGGAAATTCACCCCTCCACTTT
TRBD2 | - | TRBJ2-1 | TRBV11-1 | CASSLVAGAWNEQFF | TGTGCCAGCAGCTTAGTAGCGGGGGCCTGGAATGAGCAGTTCTTC
TRBD1 | - | TRBJ2-7 | TRBV27 | CASSFRGPSSYEQYF | TGTGCCAGCAGCTTCAGGGGGCCGAGCTCCTACGAGCAGTACTTC
- | - | TRBJ2-3 | TRBV4-1 | CASSQENRASTDTQYF | TGCGCCAGCAGCCAAGAGAACAGGGCTAGCACAGATACGCAGTATTTT
TRBD1 | few | TRBJ1-2 | TRBV2 | CASSPTGSMELFGYTF | TGTGCCAGCAGCCCGACAGGGTCCATGGAGTTGTTTGGCTACACCTTC
TRBD1 | - | TRBJ1-4 | TRBV7-9 | CASSLRQGANEKLFF | TGTGCCAGCAGCTTAAGACAGGGGGCTAACGAAAAACTGTTTTTT
- | - | TRBJ1-4 | TRBV4-3 | CASRGRNEKLFF | TGCGCCAGCAGGGGGCGTAATGAAAAACTGTTTTTT
TRBD1 | - | TRBJ1-1 | TRBV5-1 | CASSLAAGGSNEAFF | TGCGCCAGCAGCTTGGCCGCAGGGGGTTCCAATGAAGCTTTCTTT
- | once | TRBJ1-3 | TRBV5-1 | CASSLAPGSGNTIYF | TGCGCCAGCAGCTTGGCCCCGGGTTCTGGAAACACCATATATTTT
TRBD1 | - | TRBJ1-1 | TRBV7-3 | CASSPGTGLGAFF | TGTGCCAGCAGCCCTGGGACAGGGCTCGGTGCTTTCTTT
- | - | TRBJ1-4 | TRBV24-1 | CATSDFLRDPRYNEKLFF | TGTGCCACCAGTGATTTCCTGCGGGACCCCAGATATAATGAAAAACTGTTTTTT
TRBD1 | - | TRBJ2-2 | TRBV5-3 | CARSSGTGIAGELFF | TGTGCCAGAAGCTCTGGGACAGGGATCGCAGGGGAGCTGTTTTTT
- | - | TRBJ2-2 | TRBV11-2 | CASSLGQGTNTGELFF | TGTGCCAGCAGCTTAGGGCAGGGAACGAACACCGGGGAGCTGTTTTTT
TRBD1 | - | TRBJ1-4 | TRBV12-5 | CASGLGTAPNEKLFF | TGTGCTAGTGGTCTAGGGACAGCTCCCAATGAAAAACTGTTTTTT
TRBD1 | - | TRBJ1-2 | TRBV28 | CASSLTAGGNYGYTF | TGTGCCAGCAGTTTGACCGCAGGGGGCAACTATGGCTACACCTTC
- | few | TRBJ1-5 | TRBV19 | CASRNHQVGNQPQHF | TGTGCCAGTAGAAATCACCAGGTAGGCAATCAGCCCCAGCATTTT
- | - | TRBJ1-2 | TRBV4-2 | CASSQETGEVYGYTF | TGTGCCAGCAGCCAAGAGACGGGGGAGGTCTATGGCTACACCTTC
TRBD1 | - | TRBJ1-1 | TRBV15 | CATNQDRGQVEAFF | TGTGCCACCAACCAAGACAGGGGGCAGGTTGAAGCTTTCTTT
- | few | TRBJ1-6 | TRBV2 | CASINRRNSPLHF | TGTGCCAGCATAAACAGACGTAATTCACCCCTCCACTTT
- | - | TRBJ1-5 | TRBV5-6 | CASSLGAQSAPAF | TGTGCCAGCAGCTTGGGGGCGCAATCAGCCCCAGCATTT